This TCR beta chain was sequenced in a study of T cell responses to AZD1222 COVID-19 vaccine. Study observations and caveats: Baseline serostatus was positive in only six AZD1222 recipients. At 160-218 and 743-854, vaccine-associated CD4 TCRs were dominant, and they spanned spike.

Generated by immunoSEQ multiplex PCR, the TCRdb table keeps only in-frame clones and is missing some. The sample holds about 82,000 clones, roughly 85% seen once. Germline V gene data show CDR1 as WNHNN and CDR2 as SYGVQD (reference sequence). V lost 4 bases and J 5 bases, leaving 6 bases between the germline ends. The CDR3 is made up of 12 amino acids. Note on this clone: Its antigen is not identified.

The V gene is TRBV10-1, the J gene TRBJ1-5; D gene ambiguous. The TCR originated in an adult who received the AZD1222 COVID-19 vaccine. Sequences were derived from peripheral blood, sampled 28 days after the second AZD1222 dose. The CDR3 loop is CASSAADQPQHF. CDR3 sequence (DNA): TGCGCCAGCAGTGCGGCAGATCAGCCCCAGCATTTT.